These T cell receptor beta chains were read from a single sample in a study of shared clonotypes between healthy human individuals. Measured with immunoSEQ multiplex PCR; TCRdb has only the in-frame clones, and not every one. The table lists over 750,000 clones, approximately 97% of them singletons, with about 0.25% in the top ten. Input material: naive CD8+ T cells sorted from blood. The receptor source for this set is a man aged 25 to 40 in good health. CDR3s include the opening cysteine and the closing phenylalanine or tryptophan. D genes are given only for firm matches. Rows give clone size only sometimes, using once, few, many, or a class for an expanded clone.

d_gene	v_gene	abundance	j_gene	CDR3aa	CDR3nt
TRBD1	TRBV6-5	-	TRBJ2-5	CASRSRGFGETQYF	TGTGCCAGCAGGTCCAGGGGGTTTGGGGAGACCCAGTACTTC
-	TRBV4-1	-	TRBJ1-3	CASSQGGLSGNTIYF	TGCGCCAGCAGCCAAGGCGGCCTCTCTGGAAACACCATATATTTT
TRBD2	TRBV27	-	TRBJ2-1	CASSLSSLAGFYEQFF	TGTGCCAGCAGTTTGTCGTCCCTAGCGGGCTTCTATGAGCAGTTCTTC
TRBD1	TRBV2	-	TRBJ2-1	CASSEKGDRVEGEQFF	TGTGCCAGCAGTGAAAAAGGGGACAGGGTGGAAGGTGAGCAGTTCTTC
-	TRBV2	once	TRBJ2-7	CASSELKLSGTIKDEQYF	TGTGCCAGCAGTGAATTAAAACTGTCGGGGACGATCAAGGACGAGCAGTACTTC
-	TRBV29-1	once	TRBJ2-2	CSVSGRGRAGELFF	TGCAGCGTTTCCGGCAGGGGGAGGGCCGGGGAGCTGTTTTTT
-	TRBV2	-	TRBJ2-7	CASSDGTASIDEQYF	TGTGCCAGCAGTGACGGGACGGCATCGATAGACGAGCAGTACTTC
TRBD2	TRBV5-1	-	TRBJ2-7	CASSLGQTSSGEQYF	TGCGCCAGCAGCTTGGGTCAGACATCTAGCGGCGAGCAGTACTTC
TRBD2	TRBV9	-	TRBJ2-1	CASTPGTSGSHSYNEQFF	TGTGCCAGCACCCCTGGGACTAGCGGAAGTCACTCCTACAATGAGCAGTTCTTC
-	TRBV27	-	TRBJ2-2	CASSSGVKAGELFF	TGTGCCAGCAGTTCGGGAGTTAAGGCCGGGGAGCTGTTTTTT
-	TRBV18	-	TRBJ2-1	CASSPPRGGNEQFF	TGTGCCAGCTCACCACCGCGAGGGGGGAATGAGCAGTTCTTC
TRBD1	TRBV29-1	once	TRBJ2-5	CSVEGRDRVETQYF	TGCAGCGTTGAAGGACGGGACAGGGTAGAGACCCAGTACTTC
-	TRBV5-1	-	TRBJ2-1	CASSLGGNYEQFF	TGCGCCAGCAGCTTGGGGGGGAACTATGAGCAGTTCTTC
TRBD1	TRBV27	-	TRBJ1-5	CASSEDRWYQPQHF	TGTGCCAGCAGTGAGGACAGGTGGTATCAGCCCCAGCATTTT
TRBD2	TRBV27	-	TRBJ2-7	CASSSVTSGEQYF	TGTGCCAGCAGTTCAGTAACTAGCGGCGAGCAGTACTTC
-	TRBV25-1	-	TRBJ1-2	CASSGNGYTF	TGTGCCAGCAGTGGTAATGGCTACACCTTC
-	TRBV29-1	-	TRBJ2-1	CSVWGRGGNNEQFF	TGCAGCGTTTGGGGCCGAGGGGGTAACAATGAGCAGTTCTTC
-	TRBV5-6	-	TRBJ2-2	CASTLTLGSLNTGELFF	TGTGCCAGCACCCTTACGTTGGGCAGCCTAAACACCGGGGAGCTGTTTTTT
TRBD2	TRBV28	-	TRBJ2-6	CASSLASHRGGPSGANVLTF	TGTGCCAGCAGCCTAGCCTCACACCGGGGGGGGCCCTCTGGGGCCAACGTCCTGACTTTC
-	TRBV7-8	once	TRBJ2-7	CASSHLGYEQYF	TGTGCCAGCAGTCACCTAGGTTACGAGCAGTACTTC
-	TRBV7-9	-	TRBJ2-1	CASSLALVEMGEQFF	TGTGCCAGCAGCTTAGCGCTGGTAGAAATGGGTGAGCAGTTCTTC
-	TRBV4-3	once	TRBJ1-4	CASSQGVATNEKLFF	TGCGCCAGCAGCCAAGGGGTTGCAACTAATGAAAAACTGTTTTTT
TRBD1	TRBV5-4	-	TRBJ1-1	CASSSGQGDTEAFF	TGTGCCAGCAGCTCAGGACAGGGAGATACTGAAGCTTTCTTT
-	TRBV14	-	TRBJ1-1	CASSPIRGAQDTEAFF	TGTGCCAGCAGCCCGATACGGGGGGCGCAGGACACTGAAGCTTTCTTT
-	TRBV7-2	-	TRBJ1-2	CASSPIGGGYTF	TGTGCCAGCAGCCCGATTGGGGGTGGCTACACCTTC
-	TRBV9	-	TRBJ2-1	CASGGSSYNEQFF	TGTGCCAGCGGGGGGAGCTCCTACAATGAGCAGTTCTTC
TRBD2	TRBV5-5	-	TRBJ2-5	CASSAGTSGLQETQYF	TGTGCCAGCAGCGCCGGGACTAGCGGCCTTCAAGAGACCCAGTACTTC
TRBD1	TRBV29-1	-	TRBJ2-7	CSVETGVSYEQYF	TGCAGCGTTGAAACAGGGGTTTCCTACGAGCAGTACTTC
TRBD2	TRBV15	-	TRBJ2-1	CATSKGTSGTSYNEQFF	TGTGCCACCAGCAAAGGAACTAGCGGGACCTCCTACAATGAGCAGTTCTTC
TRBD2	TRBV7-3	-	TRBJ2-1	CASGYSGSNNEQFF	TGTGCCAGCGGATATAGCGGGAGTAACAATGAGCAGTTCTTC
-	TRBV5-5	-	TRBJ2-7	CASSPTGYEQYF	TGTGCCAGCAGCCCGACTGGGTACGAGCAGTACTTC
TRBD2	TRBV18	-	TRBJ2-1	CASSHGTSGIRAWDGEQFF	TGTGCCAGCTCACACGGGACTAGCGGGATTCGGGCTTGGGATGGAGAACAGTTCTTC
TRBD2	TRBV7-9	-	TRBJ2-3	CASSLVLAASTDTQYF	TGTGCCAGCAGCTTAGTACTAGCGGCTAGCACAGATACGCAGTATTTT
-	TRBV11-2	-	TRBJ2-2	CASSLLKGAGELFF	TGTGCCAGCAGCTTATTGAAAGGCGCCGGGGAGCTGTTTTTT
TRBD2	TRBV5-4	-	TRBJ2-7	CASSPTSGEQYF	TGTGCCAGCAGCCCCACTAGCGGCGAGCAGTACTTC